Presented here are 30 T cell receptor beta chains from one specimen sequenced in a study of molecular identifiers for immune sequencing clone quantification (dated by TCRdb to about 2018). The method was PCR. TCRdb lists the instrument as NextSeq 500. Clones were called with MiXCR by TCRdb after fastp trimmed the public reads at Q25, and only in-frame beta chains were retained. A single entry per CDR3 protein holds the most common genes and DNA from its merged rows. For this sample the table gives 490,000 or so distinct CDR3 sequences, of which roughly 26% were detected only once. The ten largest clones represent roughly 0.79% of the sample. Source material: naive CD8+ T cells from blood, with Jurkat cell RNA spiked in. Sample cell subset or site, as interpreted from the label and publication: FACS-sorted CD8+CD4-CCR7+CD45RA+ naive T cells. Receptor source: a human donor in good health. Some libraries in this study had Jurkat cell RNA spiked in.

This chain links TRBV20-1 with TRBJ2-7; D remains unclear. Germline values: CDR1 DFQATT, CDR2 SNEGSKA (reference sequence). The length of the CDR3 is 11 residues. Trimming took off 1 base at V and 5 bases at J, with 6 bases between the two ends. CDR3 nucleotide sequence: TGCAGTGCTAGAGGCAGCCACGAGCAGTACTTC. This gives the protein CSARGSHEQYF.

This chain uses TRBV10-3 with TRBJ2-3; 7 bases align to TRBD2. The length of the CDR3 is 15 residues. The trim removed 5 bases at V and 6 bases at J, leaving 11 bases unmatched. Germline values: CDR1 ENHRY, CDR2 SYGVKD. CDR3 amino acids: CAISLAGRASDTQYF. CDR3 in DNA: TGTGCCATCAGTTTGGCAGGGAGGGCCAGTGATACGCAGTATTTT.

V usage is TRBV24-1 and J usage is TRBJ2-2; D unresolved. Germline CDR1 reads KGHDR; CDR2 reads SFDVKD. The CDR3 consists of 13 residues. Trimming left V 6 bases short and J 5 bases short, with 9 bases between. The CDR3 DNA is TGTGCCACCAGTCAGTACAAAACCGGGGAGCTGTTTTTT. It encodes CATSQYKTGELFF.

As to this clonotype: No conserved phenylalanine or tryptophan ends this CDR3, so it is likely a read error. The CDR3 loop is CTSLQGTGTEAFS. The CDR3, as DNA: TGTACCAGCTTACAGGGAACGGGGACTGAAGCTTTCTCT. V usage is TRBV10-2 and J usage is TRBJ1-1, with D possibly being TRBD1 (6 bases). Germline assignment: CDR1 WSHSY and CDR2 SAAADI. The length of the CDR3 is 13 residues.

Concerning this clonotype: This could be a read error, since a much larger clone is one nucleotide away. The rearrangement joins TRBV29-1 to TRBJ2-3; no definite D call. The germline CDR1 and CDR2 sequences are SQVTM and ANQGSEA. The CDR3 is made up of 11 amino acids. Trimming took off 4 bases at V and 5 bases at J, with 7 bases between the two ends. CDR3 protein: CSVVEIDTQYF. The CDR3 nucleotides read TGCAGCGTTGTGGAAATAGATACGCAGTATTTT.

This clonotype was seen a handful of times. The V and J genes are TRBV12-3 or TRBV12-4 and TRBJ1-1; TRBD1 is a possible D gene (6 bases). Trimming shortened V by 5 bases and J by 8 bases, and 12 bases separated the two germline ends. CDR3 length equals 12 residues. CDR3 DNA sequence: TGTGCCAGCAGTACCGACAGGCCCGAAGCTTTCTTT. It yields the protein CASSTDRPEAFF.

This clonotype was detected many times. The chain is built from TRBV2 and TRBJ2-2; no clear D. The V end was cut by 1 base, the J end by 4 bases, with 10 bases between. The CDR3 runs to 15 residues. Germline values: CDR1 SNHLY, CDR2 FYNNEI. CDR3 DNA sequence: TGTGCCAGCAGTGAAGAGATCCATGGCACCGGGGAGCTGTTTTTT. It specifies CASSEEIHGTGELFF.

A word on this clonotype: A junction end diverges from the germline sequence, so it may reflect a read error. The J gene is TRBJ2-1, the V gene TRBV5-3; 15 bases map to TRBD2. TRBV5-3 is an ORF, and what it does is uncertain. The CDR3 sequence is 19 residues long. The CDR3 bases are TGTGCCAGCAGCCCGTCGGGACTAGCGGGAGGAGGGCTTACCGATGAGCAGATCTTC. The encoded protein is CASSPSGLAGGGLTDEQIF.

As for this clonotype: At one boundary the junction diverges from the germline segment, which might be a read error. Written as DNA, the CDR3 is TGCGCCAGCAGCTCCCCGCACCACAATGAGCAGTTCTTC. Translated, it gives CASSSPHHNEQFF. This chain links TRBV7-9 with TRBJ2-1; D call uncertain. CDR3 length: 13 residues. The V gene's germline CDR1 is SEHNR and CDR2 FQNEAQ (reference sequence).

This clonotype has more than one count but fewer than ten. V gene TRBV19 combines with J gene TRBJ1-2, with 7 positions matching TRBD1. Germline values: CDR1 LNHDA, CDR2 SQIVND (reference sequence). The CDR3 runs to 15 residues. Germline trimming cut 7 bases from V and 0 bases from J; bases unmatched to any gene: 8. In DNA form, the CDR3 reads TGTGCCAGTACCCTGGGACAGTCAGCTAACTATGGCTACACCTTC. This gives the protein CASTLGQSANYGYTF.

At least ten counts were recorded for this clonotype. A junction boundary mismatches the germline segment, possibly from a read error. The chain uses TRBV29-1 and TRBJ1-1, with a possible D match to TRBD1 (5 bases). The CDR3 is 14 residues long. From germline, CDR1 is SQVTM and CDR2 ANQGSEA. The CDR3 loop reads CSVEDMGVKTEAFF. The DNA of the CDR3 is TGCAGCGTTGAAGATATGGGGGTGAAAACTGAAGCTTTCTTT. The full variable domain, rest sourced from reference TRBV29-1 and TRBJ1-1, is SAVISQKPSRDICQRGTSLTIQCQVDSQVTMMFWYRQQPGQSLTLIATANQGSEATYESGFVIDKFPISRPNLTFSTLTVSNMSPEDSSIYLCSVEDMGVKTEAFFGQGTRLTVV.

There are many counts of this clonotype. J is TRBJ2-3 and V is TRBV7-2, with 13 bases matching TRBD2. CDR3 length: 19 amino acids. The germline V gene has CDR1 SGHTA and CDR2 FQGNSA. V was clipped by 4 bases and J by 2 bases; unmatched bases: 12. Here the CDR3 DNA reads TGTGCCAGCAGCTCCGCGTTCGTAGGGACTAGCGGGGCCACAGATACGCAGTATTTT. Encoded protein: CASSSAFVGTSGATDTQYF.

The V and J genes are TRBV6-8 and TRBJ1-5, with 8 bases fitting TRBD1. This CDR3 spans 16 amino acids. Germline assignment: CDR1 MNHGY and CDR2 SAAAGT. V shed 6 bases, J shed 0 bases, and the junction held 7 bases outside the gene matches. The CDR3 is CASSWTGSGSNQPQHF. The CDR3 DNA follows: TGTGCCAGCAGCTGGACAGGGAGTGGTAGCAATCAGCCCCAGCATTTT.

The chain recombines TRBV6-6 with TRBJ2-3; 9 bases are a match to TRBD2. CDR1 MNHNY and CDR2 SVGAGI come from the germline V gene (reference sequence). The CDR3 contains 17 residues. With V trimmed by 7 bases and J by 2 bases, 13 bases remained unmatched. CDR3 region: CASNNALAGKLTDTQYF. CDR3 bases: TGTGCCAGCAATAACGCACTAGCGGGCAAGCTCACAGATACGCAGTATTTT.

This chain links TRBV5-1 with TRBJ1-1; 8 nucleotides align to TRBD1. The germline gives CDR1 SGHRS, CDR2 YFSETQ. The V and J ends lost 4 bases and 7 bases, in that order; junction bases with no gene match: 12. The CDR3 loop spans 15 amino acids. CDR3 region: CASSLRQGPYHEAFF. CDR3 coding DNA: TGCGCCAGCAGCCTTCGACAGGGGCCGTACCATGAAGCTTTCTTT.

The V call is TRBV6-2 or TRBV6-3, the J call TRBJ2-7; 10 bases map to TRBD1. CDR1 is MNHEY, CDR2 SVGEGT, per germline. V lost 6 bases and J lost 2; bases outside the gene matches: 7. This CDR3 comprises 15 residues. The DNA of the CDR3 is TGTGCCAGCAGCCGCCGGGACAGGGGAACCTACGAGCAGTACTTC. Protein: CASSRRDRGTYEQYF.

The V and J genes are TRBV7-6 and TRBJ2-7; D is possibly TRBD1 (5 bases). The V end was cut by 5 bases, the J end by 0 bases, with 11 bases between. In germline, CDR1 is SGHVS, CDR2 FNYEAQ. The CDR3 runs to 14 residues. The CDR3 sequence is CASSPGILSYEQYF. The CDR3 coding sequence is TGTGCCAGCAGCCCAGGGATCCTCTCCTACGAGCAGTACTTC.

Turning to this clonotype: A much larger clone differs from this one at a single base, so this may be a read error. The CDR3 reads CASSGQGEEKPFF. CDR3 nucleotides: TGTGCCAGCAGCGGACAGGGCGAGGAAAAACCGTTTTTT. The rearrangement uses TRBV9 and TRBJ1-4; 7 bases line up with TRBD1. Germline V gene lookup returns CDR1 SGDLS and CDR2 YYNGEE. The CDR3 totals 13 residues.

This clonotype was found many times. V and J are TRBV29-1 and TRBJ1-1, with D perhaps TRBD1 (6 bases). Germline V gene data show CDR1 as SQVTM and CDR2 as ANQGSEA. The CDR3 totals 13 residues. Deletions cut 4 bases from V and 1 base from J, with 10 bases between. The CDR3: CSVGDIENTEAFF. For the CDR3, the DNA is TGCAGCGTTGGGGACATAGAGAACACTGAAGCTTTCTTT. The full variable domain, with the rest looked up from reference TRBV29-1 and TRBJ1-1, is SAVISQKPSRDICQRGTSLTIQCQVDSQVTMMFWYRQQPGQSLTLIATANQGSEATYESGFVIDKFPISRPNLTFSTLTVSNMSPEDSSIYLCSVGDIENTEAFFGQGTRLTVV.

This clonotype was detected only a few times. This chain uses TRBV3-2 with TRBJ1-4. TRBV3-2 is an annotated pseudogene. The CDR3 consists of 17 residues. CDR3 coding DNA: TGTGCCAGCAGCCAATTAAGCCCATTCGGGGAGGATGAAAAACTGTTTTTT. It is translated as CASSQLSPFGEDEKLFF.

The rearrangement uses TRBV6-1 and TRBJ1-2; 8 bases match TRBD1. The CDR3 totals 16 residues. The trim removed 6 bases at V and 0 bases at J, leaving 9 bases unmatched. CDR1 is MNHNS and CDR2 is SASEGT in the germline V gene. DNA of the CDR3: TGTGCCAGCAGGTGGACCCCGACAGGGGCTAACTATGGCTACACCTTC. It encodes CASRWTPTGANYGYTF.

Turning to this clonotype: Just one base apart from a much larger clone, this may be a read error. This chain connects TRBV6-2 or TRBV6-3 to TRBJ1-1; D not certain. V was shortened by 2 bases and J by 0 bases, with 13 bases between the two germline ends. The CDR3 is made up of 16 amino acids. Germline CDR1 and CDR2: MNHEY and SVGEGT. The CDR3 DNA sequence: TGTGCCAGCAGTTACAGGGAAAAAGCGGTGAACACTGAAGCTTTCTTT. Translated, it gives CASSYREKAVNTEAFF.

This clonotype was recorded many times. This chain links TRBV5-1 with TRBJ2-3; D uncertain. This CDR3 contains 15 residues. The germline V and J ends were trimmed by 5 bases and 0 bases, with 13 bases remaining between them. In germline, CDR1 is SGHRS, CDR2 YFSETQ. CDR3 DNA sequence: TGCGCCAGCAGTCTGGACGAAGCGAGCACAGATACGCAGTATTTT. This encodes CASSLDEASTDTQYF.

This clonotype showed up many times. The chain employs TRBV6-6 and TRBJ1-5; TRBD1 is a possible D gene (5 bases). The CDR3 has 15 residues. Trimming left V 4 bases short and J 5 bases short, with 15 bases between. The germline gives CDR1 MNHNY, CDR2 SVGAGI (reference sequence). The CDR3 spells CASSSQQGGDQPQHF. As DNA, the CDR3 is TGTGCCAGCAGTTCCCAGCAGGGAGGTGATCAGCCCCAGCATTTT.

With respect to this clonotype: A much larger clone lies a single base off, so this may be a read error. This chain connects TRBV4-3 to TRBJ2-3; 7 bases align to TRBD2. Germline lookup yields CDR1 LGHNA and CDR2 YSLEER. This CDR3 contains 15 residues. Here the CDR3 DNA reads TGCGCCAGCAGCCAAGACTTGCGGGGGTTAGATACGCGGTATTTT. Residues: CASSQDLRGLDTRYF.

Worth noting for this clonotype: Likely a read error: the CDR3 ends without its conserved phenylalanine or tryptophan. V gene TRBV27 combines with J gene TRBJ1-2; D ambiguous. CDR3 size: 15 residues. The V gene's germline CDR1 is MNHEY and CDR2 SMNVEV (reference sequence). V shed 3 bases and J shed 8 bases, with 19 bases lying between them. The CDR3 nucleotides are TGTGCCAGCAGTTTCGGAGATGGTTCGGTTCGAGGCTACACCTCC. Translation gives CASSFGDGSVRGYTS.

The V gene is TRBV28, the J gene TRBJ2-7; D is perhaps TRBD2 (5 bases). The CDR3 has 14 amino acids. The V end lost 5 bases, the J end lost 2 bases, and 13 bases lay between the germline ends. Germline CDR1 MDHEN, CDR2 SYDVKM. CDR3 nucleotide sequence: TGTGCCAGCAGTGCGTGGGAGAGGACCTACGAGCAGTACTTC. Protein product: CASSAWERTYEQYF.

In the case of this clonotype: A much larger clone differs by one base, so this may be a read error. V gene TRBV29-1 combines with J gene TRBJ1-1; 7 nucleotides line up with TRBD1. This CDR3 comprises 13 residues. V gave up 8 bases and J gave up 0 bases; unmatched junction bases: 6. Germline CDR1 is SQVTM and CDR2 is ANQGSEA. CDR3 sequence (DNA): TGCAGCTCTGACAGGGACCTGAACACTGAAGCTTTCTTT. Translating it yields CSSDRDLNTEAFF.

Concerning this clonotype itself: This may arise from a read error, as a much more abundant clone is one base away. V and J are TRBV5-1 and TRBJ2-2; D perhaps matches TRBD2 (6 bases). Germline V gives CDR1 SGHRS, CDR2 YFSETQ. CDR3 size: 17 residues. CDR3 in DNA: TGCGCCAGCAGCTTCTGGGACTCATACGAGTACGCCGGGGAGCCGTTTTTT. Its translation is CASSFWDSYEYAGEPFF. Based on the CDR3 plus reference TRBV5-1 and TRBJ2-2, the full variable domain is KAGVTQTPRYLIKTRGQQVTLSCSPISGHRSVSWYQQTPGQGLQFLFEYFSETQRNKGNFPGRFSGRQFSNSRSEMNVSTLELGDSALYLCASSFWDSYEYAGEPFFGEGSRLTVL.

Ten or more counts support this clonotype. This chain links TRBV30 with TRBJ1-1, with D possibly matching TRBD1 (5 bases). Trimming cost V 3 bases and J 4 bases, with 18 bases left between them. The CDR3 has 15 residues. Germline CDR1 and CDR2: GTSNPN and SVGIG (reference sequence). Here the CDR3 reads CAWRPRRGEGTEAFF. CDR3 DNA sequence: TGTGCCTGGAGACCACGGAGAGGGGAGGGCACTGAAGCTTTCTTT.